A single sample gave rise to the 20 T cell receptor beta chains below, sequenced in a study of blood T cells in healthy people across ages. A sample-barcoded 5' primer and a J-beta primer mix were used in a second PCR of about 7 to 12 cycles. TCRdb called the 5' RACE reads again in MiXCR, with one record for every CDR3 protein. The data contain around 1,500,000 distinct CDR3 sequences, around 39% of them singletons. The sample consisted of blood. The receptors were gathered from a woman aged 18 to 35 in good health.

The J gene is TRBJ2-5, the V gene TRBV25-1, with a possible D match to TRBD1 (6 bases). The J call may be faulty, since TRBJ2-7 better matches the DNA end. CDR1 is MGHDK, CDR2 SYGVNS, per germline. The CDR3 is 12 amino acids. The CDR3 DNA is TGTGCCACCATGACAGGATTCAGCGAGCAGTACTTC. This gives the protein CATMTGFSEQYF.

This clonotype was counted between two and nine times. The chain is built from TRBV6-6 and TRBJ1-1; no definite D call. CDR3 length equals 13 residues. Germline lookup yields CDR1 MNHNY and CDR2 SVGAGI (reference sequence). V dropped 2 bases and J dropped 11 bases, with 15 bases sitting between them. The CDR3: CASSYTVSYPAFF. Here the CDR3 DNA reads TGTGCCAGCAGTTACACAGTGTCCTATCCGGCTTTCTTT.

This clonotype was found a few times. The gene calls are TRBV20-1 and TRBJ1-2; 11 nucleotides agree with TRBD1. Trimming cost V 6 bases and J 8 bases; bases outside gene matches: 8. The CDR3 has 13 residues. From germline, CDR1 is DFQATT and CDR2 SNEGSKA (reference sequence). CDR3 loop: CSAMPGQGVGYTF. Here the CDR3 DNA reads TGCAGTGCGATGCCGGGACAGGGGGTGGGCTACACCTTC.

The chain links TRBV10-3 to TRBJ1-2, with TRBD1 matching 9 bases. The CDR3 consists of 16 residues. Trimming at V came to 7 bases and at J to 2 bases, leaving 11 bases not matched to a gene. Germline V gene data show CDR1 as ENHRY and CDR2 as SYGVKD. CDR3 sequence (DNA): TGTGCCATCATGGCGGACAGGGGCGGATCAAACTATGGCTACACCTTC. Protein: CAIMADRGGSNYGYTF.

The rearrangement uses TRBV25-1 and TRBJ2-5, with 11 bases matching TRBD2. In germline, CDR1 is MGHDK, CDR2 SYGVNS. This CDR3 spans 17 amino acids. With 3 bases clipped from V and 0 bases from J, the junction kept 6 bases outside the gene matches. The CDR3 DNA reads as TGTGCCAGCAGTGAGCAGCCGGGACTAGCGGACCAAGAGACCCAGTACTTC. Translation: CASSEQPGLADQETQYF.

The V call is TRBV5-8, the J call TRBJ1-1; D gene unclear. The CDR3 is 13 residues long. Trimming removed 0 bases from V and 5 bases from J, with 8 bases in between. CDR1 is SGHTS and CDR2 is YDEGEE in the germline V gene. DNA of the CDR3: TGTGCCAGCAGCTTGGGTTTTTATACTGAAGCTTTCTTT. The encoded protein is CASSLGFYTEAFF.

CDR3 amino acids: CASSPPGGQEAFF. CDR3 nucleotides: TGTGCCAGCAGCCCCCCGGGGGGACAGGAAGCTTTCTTT. The chain is built from TRBV3-1 and TRBJ1-1; TRBD1 matches at 7 bases. With 4 bases clipped from V and 8 bases from J, the junction kept 7 bases outside the gene matches. The germline gives CDR1 LGHDT, CDR2 YNNKEL (reference sequence). The CDR3 is made up of 13 amino acids.

This clonotype was picked up a small number of times. A much larger clone differs from this one at a single base, so this may be a read error. V and J are TRBV12-3 or TRBV12-4 and TRBJ2-5, with TRBD1 matching over 9 bases. TRBJ2-7 explains the end of the DNA better; the J call may be wrong. The CDR3 totals 13 residues. CDR3 nucleotide sequence: TGTGCCAGCAGCCGGGACAGGGACTCCGAGCAGTACTTC. This encodes CASSRDRDSEQYF.

With respect to this clonotype: One junction end disagrees with the germline gene, perhaps due to a read error. V and J are TRBV7-9 and TRBJ1-2, with D possibly being TRBD1 (6 bases). The CDR3 contains 16 residues. Germline assignment: CDR1 SEHNR and CDR2 FQNEAQ (reference sequence). The CDR3 loop is CASSLGGAATNYGDTF. The DNA for the CDR3 is TGTGCCAGCAGCTTAGGGGGGGCTGCTACTAACTATGGCGACACCTTC.

There are many counts of this clonotype. The chain is built from TRBV29-1 and TRBJ2-7; TRBD2 is a possible D gene (7 bases). Trimming cost V 1 base and J 2 bases, with 12 bases left between them. The germline gives CDR1 SQVTM, CDR2 ANQGSEA. This CDR3 region has 14 residues. This chain's CDR3 is CSVEGSGTTYEQYF. CDR3 sequence (DNA): TGCAGCGTTGAAGGGAGCGGGACAACCTACGAGCAGTACTTC.

This clonotype was counted a few times. CDR3 DNA: TGCGCCAGCAGCTTGGACGGTCAGGGTAATGAAAAACTGTTTTTT. As protein: CASSLDGQGNEKLFF. The chain employs TRBV5-1 and TRBJ1-4; perhaps TRBD1 as D (5 bases). The germline V gene encodes CDR1 SGHRS and CDR2 YFSETQ. This CDR3 comprises 15 residues. The V and J ends lost 0 bases and 4 bases respectively, with 10 bases between them.

This clonotype was seen only a few times. The rearrangement links TRBV7-2 to TRBJ2-7; 7 bases match TRBD1. CDR1 is SGHTA, CDR2 FQGNSA, per germline. This CDR3 has 14 amino acids. J lost 2 bases, V lost 5 bases, and 6 bases had no gene match. The CDR3 here is CASSHGQETYEQYF. In DNA, the CDR3 is TGTGCCAGCAGCCATGGACAGGAAACCTACGAGCAGTACTTC.

This chain links TRBV18 with TRBJ1-1, with D unresolved. This CDR3 is built from 14 residues. Germline CDR1 is KGHSH and CDR2 is LQKENI. With 2 bases removed from V and 1 base from J, the gap between germline ends came to 8 bases. For the CDR3, the DNA is TGTGCCAGCTCACCAGCGGCGACGAACACTGAAGCTTTCTTT. Translated: CASSPAATNTEAFF.

The table lists this clonotype with a few counts. V gene TRBV14 combines with J gene TRBJ2-6; D perhaps matches TRBD2 (5 bases). In germline, CDR1 is SGHDN, CDR2 FVKESK. This CDR3 comprises 16 residues. Trimming left V 2 bases short and J 0 bases short, with 8 bases between. The CDR3, as DNA: TGTGCCAGCAGCCAACCCCGGGGCTCTGGGGCCAACGTCCTGACTTTC. Its translation: CASSQPRGSGANVLTF.

In its sample, this clonotype was seen a few times. The V gene is TRBV10-3, the J gene TRBJ2-3; either TRBD1 or TRBD2 may fit D (7 bases each). The germline V gene encodes CDR1 ENHRY and CDR2 SYGVKD. This CDR3 has 18 amino acids. Trimming shortened V by 1 base and J by 4 bases, and 21 bases separated the two germline ends. CDR3 nucleotide sequence: TGTGCCATCAGTGAGTGGGGGGGAGGGGGCGTCTACCCAGATACGCAGTATTTT. It yields the protein CAISEWGGGGVYPDTQYF.

The gene calls are TRBV20-1 and TRBJ2-5; D perhaps matches TRBD1 (6 bases). Trimming shortened V by 0 bases and J by 11 bases, and 19 bases separated the two germline ends. CDR1 is DFQATT, CDR2 SNEGSKA, per germline (reference sequence). The CDR3 is 14 amino acids. The CDR3 here is CSARDRLGASEQYF. DNA for the CDR3: TGCAGTGCTAGAGATAGGCTGGGGGCCAGTGAGCAGTACTTC.

In its sample, this clonotype was seen a few times. This chain uses TRBV2 with TRBJ2-1; 9 nucleotides line up with TRBD2. J was trimmed by 5 bases and V by 8 bases; bases with no gene match: 16. The CDR3 covers 17 residues. The germline V gene has CDR1 SNHLY and CDR2 FYNNEI. The CDR3 is CASVGPRRLAGNNEQFF. Written as DNA, the CDR3 is TGTGCCAGCGTGGGCCCCCGTCGGCTAGCGGGGAACAATGAGCAGTTCTTC.

The J gene is TRBJ2-7, the V gene TRBV9; no clear D. CDR1 and CDR2 from the germline V gene are SGDLS and YYNGEE. Deletions cut 0 bases from V and 3 bases from J, with 7 bases between. The CDR3 runs 13 residues. The CDR3: CASSVDPDYEQYF. The CDR3 nucleotides read TGTGCCAGCAGCGTAGATCCGGACTACGAGCAGTACTTC.

This clonotype has more than one count but fewer than ten. The chain is built from TRBV5-5 and TRBJ2-7; TRBD1 might be the D (6 bases). This CDR3 is built from 15 residues. CDR1 is SGHKS and CDR2 is YYEKEE in the germline V gene (reference sequence). The V end was cut by 3 bases, the J end by 2 bases, with 15 bases between. The CDR3 nucleotides are TGTGCCAGCAGCTCATCCCAGGGGCCCACCTACGAGCAGTACTTC. Amino acid sequence: CASSSSQGPTYEQYF.

Only a few counts were recorded for this clonotype. The chain has TRBV29-1 and TRBJ2-5; TRBD1 or TRBD2 may be the D gene (5 bases each). CDR1 is SQVTM and CDR2 is ANQGSEA in the germline V gene. The CDR3 is 14 amino acids. V lost 0 bases, J lost 1 base, and 9 bases lay in between. The CDR3 DNA is TGCAGCGTTGAAGATGTAGGGACCCAAGAGACCCAGTACTTC. This translates into CSVEDVGTQETQYF. Full variable domain (rest looked up from reference TRBV29-1 and TRBJ2-5): SAVISQKPSRDICQRGTSLTIQCQVDSQVTMMFWYRQQPGQSLTLIATANQGSEATYESGFVIDKFPISRPNLTFSTLTVSNMSPEDSSIYLCSVEDVGTQETQYFGPGTRLLVL.